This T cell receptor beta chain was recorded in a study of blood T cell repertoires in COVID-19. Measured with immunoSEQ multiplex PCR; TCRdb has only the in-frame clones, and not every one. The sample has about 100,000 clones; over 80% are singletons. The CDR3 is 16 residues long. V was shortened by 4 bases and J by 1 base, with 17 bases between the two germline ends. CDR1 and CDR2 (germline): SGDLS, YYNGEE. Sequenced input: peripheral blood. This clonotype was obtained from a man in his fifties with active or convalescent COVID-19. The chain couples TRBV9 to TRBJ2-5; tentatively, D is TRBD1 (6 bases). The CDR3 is CASSPNLGQIQETQYF. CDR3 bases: TGTGCCAGCAGCCCGAACCTAGGACAGATCCAAGAGACCCAGTACTTC.